This TCR beta chain originates from a study of cytomegalovirus exposure and HLA in healthy donors. Regarding this clone: What it binds is not known.

The PCR was carried out with 60 Vbeta primers and 13 Jbeta primers. Measured with immunoSEQ multiplex PCR; TCRdb has only the in-frame clones, and not every one. Altogether under 200,000 clones are present, roughly four fifths being singletons, with the ten largest covering approximately 2.4%. Donors counted as nominally healthy when sampled, yet unrecorded immune exposures were likely. V gave up 3 bases and J gave up 5 bases; unmatched junction bases: 7. From germline, CDR1 is SGHTA and CDR2 FQGTGA. This CDR3 is 15 amino acids long. Whole-study findings and limits: In vitro data verified a few CMV-associated chains as specific for CMV antigens. TCR beta V segments were, for the most part, productive about 87% or about 30% of the time in an earlier analysis. Reports indicated that the classifier achieved high specificity and sensitivity in diagnosing cytomegalovirus status.

Specimen: PBMCs. The gene calls are TRBV7-3 and TRBJ1-2, with 9 positions matching TRBD1. This clonotype originated in a female donor in good health and CMV-seronegative. As DNA, the CDR3 is TGTGCCAGCAGCTTCGCACCGGGACAGGGATATGGCTACACCTTC. Translation gives CASSFAPGQGYGYTF.